This T cell receptor beta chain comes out of a study of CD4 T cells in relation to SARS-CoV-2 and coronaviruses (dated by TCRdb to about 2021). Concerning the study at large: The ViraFEST assay cultured PBMCs with antigen for more than eight days, then sequenced TCR beta CDR3s to find antigen-specific clonal expansions. An HIV-1 Nef peptide pool or a no-peptide culture served as the negative reference condition. Shared crossreactive spike epitopes were mapped to their HLA restriction using patient-derived lymphoblastoid cell lines. The study assessed, at the TCR clonotype level, memory CD4+ T cell crossreactivity between SARS-CoV-2 and common cold coronavirus spike proteins. The Adaptive Biotechnologies TCR-sequencing kit was used to sequence samples from a few pre-COVID donors and the naive versus memory experiments, whereas other data were Illumina-based. A different TCR-beta assay, based on Illumina, was used to sequence expansion assays from other donors in the study. Beyond this particular receptor, the publication reports: Because no donor provided both pre-pandemic and post-infection samples, tracing the source of pre-existing responses was limited. Memory CD4+ clonotypes crossrecognizing SARS-CoV-2 and at least one common cold coronavirus spike were found in roughly three fifths of donors. Crossreactive clones showed significantly weaker SARS-CoV-2-driven expansion than monoreactive clones, consistent with antigenic imprinting. Since the crossreactivity analysis centred on spike protein, crossreactivity against other viral proteins was not assessed. Small numbers of patients and of tested TCRs limited the study.

CDR1 and CDR2, looked up from the germline V gene, are SGHDN and FVKESK. V is cut back by 5 bases and J by 3 bases, with 3 bases in the junction unmatched. The cysteine opens and the phenylalanine closes a CDR3 of 16 amino acids. This entry keeps only the CDR3 DNA: 48 bases, framed from base 1. Libraries came from the immunoSEQ multiplex PCR assay. The study's own analysis went as follows. During preprocessing, nonproductive sequences were removed, as were CDR3s that did not start with C, did not end with F or W, or were shorter than 7 amino acids. Antigen-specific clonotypes were called with the MANAFEST web app on the basis of expansion relative to the reference and to other culture wells. A clone was considered positive if the clone showed significant expansion compared with the reference culture in 2 of 3 replicate wells at an FDR below 0.05. To be called positive, a clone also had to show significant expansion compared with every other tandem well and an odds ratio greater than 5. After three terminal residues were trimmed from each end, CDR3 homology was quantified as pairwise Levenshtein distance using the stringdist R package. TCRdb took this table from immuneACCESS and kept in-frame rearrangements with V and J called. Such tables lack part of the clones; where checked against another copy, unresolved V genes explain under half of the gap, and the rest is unexplained. V and J calls and clone size are given by that table; D and trimming were obtained from the DNA. In this sample the table shows roughly 25,000 clones, about three quarters of which occur a single time. The top ten clones comprise 20% to 25% of the sample.

CD4+ T cells from unexposed donors were collected before the COVID-19 pandemic (2011-2018). The EasySep CD4+ T cell isolation kit was used to isolate CD4+ T cells once the cultures had run for roughly 11 days. As far as cell numbers permitted, CD4+ T cells from unexposed donors were tested for reactivity against SARS-CoV-2 S and N as well as four spike pools from common cold coronaviruses. Two million PBMCs per well were cultured in IMDM with approximately 5% human AB serum and approximately 10 IU/ml IL-2. Half of the culture medium was replaced with fresh IL-2-containing medium on days 3 and 7. Each peptide culture condition was generally run in triplicate replicate wells. The leukapheresis product used for the unexposed donors was purchased from a commercial source. PBMCs were isolated from leukapheresis product or whole blood by Ficoll-Paque PLUS gradient centrifugation. PBMCs were either cryopreserved at -140°C or used fresh in the expansion assay. The QIAamp Micro DNA Kit was used to extract genomic DNA from the CD4+ T cells.

A note on this clone: No cognate antigen has been identified for it. No quality values exist for individual bases; no much larger clone is one base distant.

This TCR came from a human donor in good health. Sequencing input: CD4+ T cells from PBMCs, cultured in vitro. The chain links TRBV14 with TRBJ1-6, and 11 junctional nucleotides match TRBD1. CDR3 loop: CASSWTGGNYNSPLHF. The DNA reads as follows: TGTGCCAGCAGCTGGACAGGGGGCAACTATAATTCACCCCTCCACTTT.